Included here is one T cell receptor beta chain sequence, with context. TCRdb analysed the reads with MiXCR anew, one entry per CDR3 protein. The data contain more than 650,000 distinct CDR3 sequences, less than 40% of them singletons. This sample was included in a study of T cell repertoires in cytomegalovirus infection. This CDR3 region has 13 residues. V was pared by 5 bases and J by 8 bases, with 4 bases of the junction left unmatched. CDR1 is DFQATT, CDR2 SNEGSKA, per germline (reference sequence). The TCR was taken from a human donor in good health (CMV status not recorded). Some clones in this sample may be carry-over from other donors' samples. The chain couples TRBV20-1 to TRBJ1-6, with 9 bases identical to TRBD1. The specimen was PBMCs. This chain's CDR3 is CSAPGQGYSPLHF. CDR3 sequence (DNA): TGCAGTGCTCCGGGACAGGGCTATTCACCCCTCCACTTT.